The clone carrying this T cell receptor beta chain was seen a handful of times. Authors' data handling: Estimation of nucleated cell counts relied on the amplification of reference gene primers. The table came from immunoSEQ multiplex PCR; TCRdb's copy has only in-frame clones and leaves some out. That table gives V, J and clone size, and the DNA gave D and trimming. The sample consists of about 130,000 clones, approximately 80% of them appearing once. The germline V gene has CDR1 MNHEY and CDR2 SMNVEV (reference sequence). This CDR3 has 19 residues. The V gene end was trimmed by 2 bases and the J gene end by 0 bases; junction bases not matched to a gene: 13. This record belongs to a study of blood T cell repertoires in COVID-19.

Sequenced material: peripheral blood. V gene TRBV27 combines with J gene TRBJ1-2; 9 bases are shared with TRBD1. The origin of this receptor is an elderly man with acute or convalescent COVID-19. CDR3 loop: CASSLTGTGRLGANYGYTF. CDR3 coding DNA: TGTGCCAGCAGTTTAACAGGGACAGGGCGGCTTGGAGCTAACTATGGCTACACCTTC.